The 8 T cell receptor beta chains below were found in one sample sequenced in a study of blood T cell repertoires in COVID-19. The data were produced by immunoSEQ multiplex PCR, yet TCRdb's version contains in-frame clones alone and is incomplete. The sample includes 150,000 to 200,000 clones, 65% to 85% seen only once; the top ten take roughly 9.5%. The material sequenced was peripheral blood. These receptors were collected from a woman older than 75 with active or convalescent COVID-19.

The chain couples TRBV7-9 to TRBJ2-2; no reliable D call. Germline lookup yields CDR1 SEHNR and CDR2 FQNEAQ (reference sequence). The CDR3 covers 15 residues. The ends were cut back, 0 bases at V and 3 bases at J, with 8 bases in the middle. CDR3 sequence (DNA): TGTGCCAGCAGCTTAGCATCCGTCTACACCGGGGAGCTGTTTTTT. It translates to CASSLASVYTGELFF.

The chain employs TRBV27 and TRBJ2-3; D is possibly TRBD1 (7 bases). The V gene lost 6 bases and the J gene lost 3 bases, with 10 bases spanning the gap. CDR1 MNHEY and CDR2 SMNVEV come from the germline V gene (reference sequence). CDR3 length: 13 residues. CDR3 DNA sequence: TGTGCCAGCAGACAGGGGAGGACAGATACGCAGTATTTT. This codes for CASRQGRTDTQYF.

V is TRBV5-6 and J is TRBJ1-1; 7 bases fit TRBD1. Germline CDR1 and CDR2: SGHDT and YYEEEE. V dropped 1 base and J dropped 1; count of bases not matched to a gene: 7. The CDR3 consists of 16 residues. The DNA of the CDR3 is TGTGCCAGCAGCTTGTTTAGGGGGCGAGGGAACACTGAAGCTTTCTTT. This translates into CASSLFRGRGNTEAFF.

The chain uses TRBV5-6 and TRBJ1-5, with TRBD1 matching over 9 bases. The J segment lost 3 bases and the V segment lost 0 bases, leaving 4 bases of the junction unmatched. CDR3 size: 16 residues. Germline V gene data show CDR1 as SGHDT and CDR2 as YYEEEE. The CDR3 DNA follows: TGTGCCAGCAGCTTGGCGGGACAGGGAGACAATCAGCCCCAGCATTTT. It yields the protein CASSLAGQGDNQPQHF.

The rearrangement uses TRBV14 and TRBJ2-1, with 9 bases that match TRBD1. This CDR3 region has 16 residues. V lost 3 bases to trimming and J lost 8 bases; unmatched junction nucleotides: 11. Germline V gene sequence: CDR1 SGHDN, CDR2 FVKESK. DNA for the CDR3: TGTGCCAGCAGCCACCTCGGGACAGGGAGTAGCGATGAGCAGTTCTTC. Translation: CASSHLGTGSSDEQFF.

The chain couples TRBV6-5 to TRBJ1-1, with D unclear. V lost 6 bases and J 1 base, leaving 9 bases between the germline ends. Germline V gene data show CDR1 as MNHEY and CDR2 as SVGAGI. The CDR3 length is 13 residues. The CDR3 here is CASSSTPNTEAFF. CDR3 nucleotides: TGTGCCAGCAGCTCGACACCGAACACTGAAGCTTTCTTT.

The V gene is TRBV10-3, the J gene TRBJ2-5; TRBD2 agrees at 12 bases. Trimming removed 10 bases from V and 1 base from J; junction bases left unmatched: 4. The germline CDR1 and CDR2 sequences are ENHRY and SYGVKD. This CDR3 spans 14 amino acids. In nucleotides, the CDR3 is TGTGCCACCGCTAGCGGGGGGGGCCAAGAGACCCAGTACTTC. Residues: CATASGGGQETQYF.

This chain links TRBV6-5 with TRBJ1-1; D is undetermined. The CDR3 loop spans 15 amino acids. The V end lost 0 bases, the J end lost 2 bases, and 10 bases lay between the germline ends. CDR1 and CDR2 (germline): MNHEY, SVGAGI. The CDR3: CASSYSSGTNTEAFF. CDR3 in DNA: TGTGCCAGCAGTTACTCGAGCGGAACCAACACTGAAGCTTTCTTT.